This T cell receptor beta chain comes out of a study of shared clonotypes between healthy human individuals. The study, taken as a whole, reports: Few donors restricted represented genetic and exposure-history diversity.

It was CD45RO-negative cells, positively selected for CCR7, that made up naive CD8 cells, with terminally differentiated effector memory CD45RA+ cells excluded. Those who donated were healthy HIV-negative adults, with no recent acute infections or vaccinations reported. Every one of the donors was a Caucasian adult that lived in Nashville, Tennessee. Concerning this clone: Antigen specificity is unknown.

The trim removed 4 bases at V and 2 bases at J, leaving 7 bases unmatched. CDR1 and CDR2 (germline): MDHEN, SYDVKM. CDR3 length: 16 amino acids. Deep level was the assay's run setting. Libraries were prepared by immunoSEQ multiplex PCR; TCRdb keeps only in-frame clonotypes and omits some of them. The sample holds 2 million to 2.5 million clones; about 95% are singletons and the top ten take 0.85% to 1.2%. The specimen was naive CD8+ T cells sorted from blood. The chain carries TRBV28 and TRBJ2-5, with 10 bases aligning to TRBD2. The TCR sequence derives from a man between 18 and 29 years old in good health. The CDR3: CASSSPLAGVQETQYF. Here the CDR3 DNA reads TGTGCCAGCAGTTCCCCTCTAGCGGGGGTACAAGAGACCCAGTACTTC.